This is a list of T cell receptor beta chains from one sample in a study of T cell responses to AZD1222 COVID-19 vaccine. The repertoire was sequenced with immunoSEQ multiplex PCR; TCRdb's copy has only in-frame clones and lacks some. The sample holds 100,000 to 150,000 clones, around 94% seen once. The material sequenced was peripheral blood, taken on day 0 of AZD1222 vaccination. The receptors stem from an adult in good health. CDR3s include the opening cysteine and the closing phenylalanine or tryptophan. D genes are given only for firm matches. Clone size appears in some rows only: once, few, many, or a class for an expanded clone.

TRBV7-8	NA	NA	TRBJ2-1	CASSLVQVNEQFF	TGTGCCAGCAGCTTAGTACAGGTCAATGAGCAGTTCTTC
TRBV3-1/TRBV3-2	NA	NA	TRBJ1-2	CASRDLGGGYTF	TGTGCCAGCAGGGATCTAGGTGGTGGCTACACCTTC
TRBV6-6	NA	TRBD2	TRBJ2-1	CASLAGTLGNEQFF	TGTGCCAGTCTAGCGGGAACCCTAGGCAATGAGCAGTTCTTC
TRBV19	NA	NA	TRBJ2-1	CASSIGRNEQFF	TGTGCCAGTAGTATCGGACGAAATGAGCAGTTCTTC
TRBV7-2	NA	TRBD1	TRBJ1-1	CASSLRDRGLTGTEAFF	TGTGCCAGCAGCTTACGGGACAGGGGGCTAACTGGCACTGAAGCTTTCTTT
TRBV6-5	once	NA	TRBJ1-2	CASRYVGNYGYTF	TGTGCCAGCCGGTACGTGGGGAACTATGGCTACACCTTC
TRBV9	once	NA	TRBJ2-3	CASSVGVVVDTQYF	TGTGCCAGCAGCGTAGGGGTAGTTGTAGATACGCAGTATTTT
TRBV27	NA	TRBD1	TRBJ1-2	CASSPRTGAFYGYTF	TGTGCCAGCAGTCCGCGGACAGGGGCCTTCTATGGCTACACCTTC
TRBV9	NA	TRBD1	TRBJ2-7	CASSPHWGTAREQYF	TGTGCCAGCAGCCCCCATTGGGGGACAGCCCGCGAGCAGTACTTC
TRBV29-1	NA	TRBD2	TRBJ2-7	CSATSGTSYEQYF	TGCAGCGCGACTAGCGGGACAAGCTACGAGCAGTACTTC
TRBV27	NA	NA	TRBJ1-2	CASSLEANRDSYGYTF	TGTGCCAGCAGTCTGGAAGCGAACAGGGATTCCTATGGCTACACCTTC
TRBV5-6	NA	NA	TRBJ2-5	CASTFGLSGETQYF	TGTGCCAGCACCTTTGGGCTATCGGGGGAGACCCAGTACTTC
TRBV21-1	NA	NA	TRBJ2-7	CASSFSRDGNYEQYF	TGTGCCAGCAGCTTCAGTAGGGACGGGAACTACGAGCAGTACTTC
TRBV2	medium-sized	NA	TRBJ1-2	CASGDVDGRPTLNYGYTF	TGTGCCAGCGGGGATGTGGACGGCCGGCCAACACTTAACTATGGCTACACCTTC
TRBV7-2	NA	TRBD2	TRBJ2-5	CASSLPDSGSFETQYF	TGTGCCAGCAGCTTACCGGATAGCGGGAGTTTTGAGACCCAGTACTTC
TRBV30	NA	NA	TRBJ1-1	CACNGPLPEAFF	TGTGCCTGCAACGGGCCCCTCCCTGAAGCTTTCTTT